Following are 20 T cell receptor beta chains from one sample sequenced in a study of T cell changes during pregnancy in multiple sclerosis. Repertoires were generated with immunoSEQ multiplex PCR, while TCRdb's copy carries only in-frame clones and drops some. The data show roughly 66,000 clones, around 92% seen once. The sequencing used peripheral blood, collected in the first trimester of pregnancy. The receptors derive from a female donor with multiple sclerosis, enrolled in a pregnancy study.

The chain employs TRBV7-9 and TRBJ2-3; 10 nucleotides match TRBD1. J was trimmed by 2 bases and V by 5 bases; bases with no gene match: 10. This CDR3 has 17 amino acids. CDR1 is SEHNR and CDR2 is FQNEAQ in the germline V gene (reference sequence). CDR3: CASSPRDRGRHTDTQYF. In DNA form, the CDR3 reads TGTGCCAGCAGCCCCCGGGACAGGGGACGGCACACAGATACGCAGTATTTT.

V is TRBV27 and J is TRBJ2-7; the match to TRBD1 covers 9 bases. The CDR3 consists of 15 residues. With V trimmed by 6 bases and J by 2 bases, 8 bases remained unmatched. CDR1 is MNHEY and CDR2 is SMNVEV in the germline V gene (reference sequence). In nucleotides, the CDR3 is TGTGCCAGCAGGGGTTCGGGACAGGGAACCTACGAGCAGTACTTC. The encoded protein is CASRGSGQGTYEQYF.

This clone was detected only once. V gene TRBV7-2 combines with J gene TRBJ2-7; D is perhaps TRBD2 (6 bases). The V end was cut by 6 bases, the J end by 3 bases, with 18 bases between. The CDR3 totals 15 residues. Germline V gene data show CDR1 as SGHTA and CDR2 as FQGNSA. In DNA form, the CDR3 reads TGTGCCAGCAGATCAAATGAGCGGGCCAGCTACGAGCAGTACTTC. It yields the protein CASRSNERASYEQYF.

The CDR3 sequence: CASSVVVGTRDNEQFF. DNA of the CDR3: TGTGCCAGCAGCGTAGTGGTTGGGACTAGGGACAATGAGCAGTTCTTC. The chain recombines TRBV9 with TRBJ2-1; 8 bases align to TRBD2. The length of the CDR3 is 16 residues. CDR1 and CDR2 (germline): SGDLS, YYNGEE. Trimming at V came to 0 bases and at J to 5 bases, leaving 7 bases not matched to a gene. Based on the CDR3 plus reference TRBV9 and TRBJ2-1, the full variable domain is DSGVTQTPKHLITATGQRVTLRCSPRSGDLSVYWYQQSLDQGLQFLIQYYNGEERAKGNILERFSAQQFPDLHSELNLSSLELGDSALYFCASSVVVGTRDNEQFFGPGTRLTVL.

The V gene is TRBV2, the J gene TRBJ2-7, with 15 bases identical to TRBD2. The CDR3 length is 14 residues. CDR1 is SNHLY and CDR2 is FYNNEI in the germline V gene. Trimming at V came to 7 bases and at J to 6 bases, leaving 4 bases not matched to a gene. CDR3: CASTRGLAGGEQYF. CDR3 nucleotide sequence: TGTGCCAGCACACGGGGACTAGCGGGAGGCGAGCAGTACTTC.

The chain joins TRBV5-6 to TRBJ1-4; the match to TRBD1 covers 9 bases. Trimming at V came to 6 bases and at J to 7 bases, leaving 16 bases not matched to a gene. Germline CDR1 reads SGHDT; CDR2 reads YYEEEE. The CDR3 length is 17 residues. DNA for the CDR3: TGTGCCAGCACCAAGGACAGGGGCCAAATTTTTAGTGAAAAACTGTTTTTT. This encodes CASTKDRGQIFSEKLFF.

The chain combines TRBV6-6 with TRBJ1-5, with D possibly matching TRBD1 (6 bases). The germline gives CDR1 MNHNY, CDR2 SVGAGI (reference sequence). This CDR3 has 13 residues. Trimming cost V 6 bases and J 7 bases, with 13 bases left between them. The CDR3 DNA is TGTGCCAGCAGCACAGGGCCCTCCCAGCCCCAGCATTTT. The encoded protein is CASSTGPSQPQHF.

V gene TRBV6-1 combines with J gene TRBJ2-7, with a possible D match to TRBD1 (6 bases). This CDR3 spans 14 amino acids. In germline, CDR1 is MNHNS, CDR2 SASEGT. The germline V and J ends were trimmed by 7 bases and 2 bases, with 15 bases remaining between them. The CDR3 nucleotides are TGTGCCAGCAATCCGGACAGCCGGGCCTACGAGCAGTACTTC. Encoded protein: CASNPDSRAYEQYF.

The chain is built from TRBV4-2 and TRBJ2-3; D possibly corresponds to TRBD1 (5 bases). Germline assignment: CDR1 LGHNA and CDR2 YNFKEQ. The CDR3 sequence is 15 residues long. V gave up 0 bases and J gave up 4 bases, with 11 bases separating them. The CDR3 bases are TGTGCCAGCAGCCAAGAGGGCAGGGTGGCAGATACGCAGTATTTT. It specifies CASSQEGRVADTQYF.

This clone showed up just once. The V gene is TRBV19, the J gene TRBJ1-1; 7 nucleotides agree with TRBD1. The junction had 2 bases not matched to a gene; V was cut back by 5 bases and J by 2 bases. Germline lookup yields CDR1 LNHDA and CDR2 SQIVND (reference sequence). CDR3 length: 13 amino acids. This CDR3 is CASSGDSNTEAFF. CDR3 in DNA: TGTGCCAGTAGTGGGGACAGTAACACTGAAGCTTTCTTT.

This rearrangement joins TRBV13 to TRBJ2-7; TRBD2 matches at 11 bases. CDR3 length: 15 residues. The ends lost 1 base at V and 3 bases at J; junction bases unmatched: 2. CDR1 is PRHDT and CDR2 is FYEKMQ in the germline V gene (reference sequence). CDR3 coding DNA: TGTGCCAGCAGCTTAGTCGGGACTAGCGGCTACGAGCAGTACTTC. It translates to CASSLVGTSGYEQYF.

This chain joins TRBV21-1 and TRBJ2-6; whether TRBD1, the table's D call, matches the DNA was not checked. TRBV21-1 is designated a pseudogene. This CDR3 comprises 17 residues. CDR3 DNA: TGTGCCAGCAGCAAAGCGCTTTCCAGGGCTGGGGCCAACGTCCTGACTTTC. This codes for CASSKALSRAGANVLTF.

This clone occurred once. V and J are TRBV7-9 and TRBJ2-7; TRBD1 agrees at 7 bases. Germline V lookup: CDR1 SEHNR, CDR2 FQNEAQ (reference sequence). CDR3 size: 16 residues. V lost 5 bases to trimming and J lost 1 base; unmatched junction nucleotides: 11. The CDR3: CASSLRQGLGSYEQYF. Here the CDR3 DNA reads TGTGCCAGCAGCCTCAGACAGGGCTTGGGGTCCTACGAGCAGTACTTC.

This clone occurred once. CDR3 residues: CASSPPTSNEQFF. The CDR3 DNA sequence: TGTGCCAGCAGTCCTCCCACTAGCAATGAGCAGTTCTTC. This chain links TRBV6-6 with TRBJ2-1; tentative D call: TRBD2 (5 bases). V was shortened by 5 bases and J by 6 bases, with 11 bases between the two germline ends. The CDR3 sequence is 13 residues long. Germline values: CDR1 MNHNY, CDR2 SVGAGI (reference sequence).

The chain employs TRBV2 and TRBJ2-1, with TRBD2 matching 7 bases. This CDR3 is built from 14 residues. The germline gives CDR1 SNHLY, CDR2 FYNNEI. Unmatched junction bases numbered 5, after V lost 4 bases and J lost 5 bases. CDR3 in DNA: TGTGCCAGCAGTGCCTGGACTAGAAACAATGAGCAGTTCTTC. Translating gives CASSAWTRNNEQFF. The variable domain in full, with the rest retrieved from reference TRBV2 and TRBJ2-1, is EPEVTQTPSHQVTQMGQEVILRCVPISNHLYFYWYRQILGQKVEFLVSFYNNEISEKSEIFDDQFSVERPDGSNFTLKIRSTKLEDSAMYFCASSAWTRNNEQFFGPGTRLTVL.

V gene TRBV9 combines with J gene TRBJ2-5; D is unclear. This CDR3 has 13 amino acids. The V end was cut by 0 bases, the J end by 1 base, with 4 bases between. The germline V gene has CDR1 SGDLS and CDR2 YYNGEE. In DNA form, the CDR3 reads TGTGCCAGCAGCGTAGGTCGCCAAGAGACCCAGTACTTC. Amino acid sequence: CASSVGRQETQYF.

The V gene is TRBV12-5, the J gene TRBJ2-5; TRBD2 agrees at 13 bases. CDR1 is LGHNT, CDR2 FRNRAP, per germline. V dropped 6 bases and J dropped 5; count of bases not matched to a gene: 15. The CDR3 is 18 amino acids. The chain's CDR3 is CASGYGLAGVREMETQYF. The CDR3 coding sequence is TGTGCTAGTGGCTACGGACTAGCGGGAGTCAGAGAAATGGAGACCCAGTACTTC. The complete variable domain, with remaining parts taken from reference TRBV12-5 and TRBJ2-5, reads DARVTQTPRHKVTEMGQEVTMRCQPILGHNTVFWYRQTMMQGLELLAYFRNRAPLDDSGMPKDRFSAEMPDATLATLKIQPSEPRDSAVYFCASGYGLAGVREMETQYFGPGTRLLVL.

There are a few counts of this clone. The V and J genes are TRBV27 and TRBJ1-2; 9 nucleotides agree with TRBD1. Germline loops: CDR1 MNHEY, CDR2 SMNVEV (reference sequence). Germline trimming cut 5 bases from V and 5 bases from J; bases unmatched to any gene: 9. The CDR3 consists of 15 residues. CDR3 residues: CASSARDREWYGYTF. The CDR3 region has the DNA TGTGCCAGCAGTGCCCGGGACAGGGAATGGTATGGCTACACCTTC.

The chain joins TRBV13 to TRBJ1-4; D is undetermined. Germline CDR1 is PRHDT and CDR2 is FYEKMQ (reference sequence). V was shortened by 3 bases and J by 0 bases, with 14 bases between the two germline ends. The CDR3 sequence is 17 residues long. The CDR3 region is CASSFRNQVATNEKLFF. In nucleotides, the CDR3 is TGTGCCAGCAGCTTTCGCAATCAGGTGGCAACTAATGAAAAACTGTTTTTT.

The chain recombines TRBV5-6 with TRBJ2-2, with D possibly being TRBD2 (5 bases). Germline assignment: CDR1 SGHDT and CDR2 YYEEEE. The CDR3 runs 14 residues. Trimming cost V 0 bases and J 7 bases, with 10 bases left between them. CDR3 DNA sequence: TGTGCCAGCAGCTTGGGACTACCGGGCGGGGAGCTGTTTTTT. Protein product: CASSLGLPGGELFF.